This is a list of T cell receptor beta chains from one sample in a study of CD8 T cells in ankylosing spondylitis. TCRdb called the 5' RACE reads again in MiXCR, with one record for every CDR3 protein. The repertoire holds 350,000 or so distinct CDR3 sequences, with 14% to 15% as singletons. What was sequenced was blood, either unsorted or a sorted T cell fraction (not recorded which). The receptors here all came from a male donor with ankylosing spondylitis or in good health (not recorded which). Both conserved end residues are part of each CDR3. A D gene is named only where the DNA matches it firmly. Where a row states a size, it is once, few, many or the class of an expanded clone; other rows omit it.

cdr3_aa cdr3_nt d_call v_call clone_size j_call
CSARVGGQFF TGCAGTGCCCGGGTGGGCGGGCAGTTCTTC NA TRBV20-1 NA TRBJ2-1
CASSRTSGGDEQFF TGTGCCAGCAGCAGGACTAGCGGGGGGGATGAGCAGTTCTTC TRBD2 TRBV7-2 many TRBJ2-1
CASSEWVFESYEQYF TGTGCCAGCAGTGAATGGGTGTTTGAGTCCTACGAGCAGTACTTC NA TRBV6-1 NA TRBJ2-7
CASSLEARDTQYF TGCGCCAGCAGCTTGGAGGCTAGGGATACGCAGTATTTT NA TRBV5-1 NA TRBJ2-3
CSVEEQGSSYNEQFF TGCAGCGTTGAAGAACAGGGGAGCTCCTACAATGAGCAGTTCTTC TRBD1 TRBV29-1 NA TRBJ2-1
CAIRGANEQFF TGTGCCATCAGGGGGGCCAATGAGCAGTTCTTC NA TRBV10-3 NA TRBJ2-1
CASRNSGNTIYF TGTGCCAGCCGTAATTCTGGAAACACCATATATTTT NA TRBV3-1 many TRBJ1-3
CASSPVQERSQYF TGTGCCAGCAGCCCCGTCCAAGAGAGGTCCCAGTACTTC NA TRBV4-2 few TRBJ2-5
CATSDSGTGNSGANVLTF TGTGCCACCAGTGATTCTGGGACAGGGAACTCTGGGGCCAACGTCCTGACTTTC TRBD1 TRBV24-1 NA TRBJ2-6
CASSIDQDTNTEAFF TGTGCCAGTAGTATAGATCAGGACACGAACACTGAAGCTTTCTTT NA TRBV19 NA TRBJ1-1
CASIENTEAFF TGTGCCAGCATCGAGAACACTGAAGCTTTCTTT NA TRBV11-2 NA TRBJ1-1
CASSDKGRGRANTGELFF TGCGCCAGCAGTGATAAGGGAAGGGGTAGAGCGAACACCGGGGAGCTGTTTTTT NA TRBV10-2 NA TRBJ2-2
CASSSQGVEQYF TGCGCCAGCAGCTCACAGGGTGTCGAGCAGTACTTC NA TRBV5-1 NA TRBJ2-7
CASSPGTLNNSPLHF TGTGCCAGCAGCCCCGGCACACTGAATAATTCACCCCTCCACTTT NA TRBV6-1 few TRBJ1-6
CSLTWDTEAFF TGCAGCCTAACGTGGGACACTGAAGCTTTCTTT NA TRBV29-1 many TRBJ1-1
CASSWGGRGNTGELFF TGTGCCAGCAGCTGGGGGGGCAGGGGAAACACCGGGGAGCTGTTTTTT NA TRBV7-8 NA TRBJ2-2
CASSVVGRVNEQFF TGTGCCAGCAGCGTAGTGGGGCGTGTCAATGAGCAGTTCTTC NA TRBV9 few TRBJ2-1
CASSENWGLFF TGTGCCAGCAGTGAGAACTGGGGACTGTTTTTT NA TRBV2 NA TRBJ1-4
CASSTTGDRMYEQYF TGTGCCAGCAGCACAACAGGGGACAGAATGTACGAGCAGTACTTC TRBD1 TRBV7-2 few TRBJ2-7
CAISPTGYEQYF TGTGCCATCAGCCCGACCGGGTACGAGCAGTACTTC NA TRBV10-3 few TRBJ2-7
CSARDWASRQASNGYTF TGCAGTGCTAGAGATTGGGCCTCTCGACAGGCAAGCAATGGCTACACCTTC NA TRBV20-1 NA TRBJ1-2
CASSQPTSGHYNEQFF TGCGCCAGCAGCCAACCAACTAGCGGTCACTACAATGAGCAGTTCTTC TRBD2 TRBV4-1 NA TRBJ2-1
CASSQARYEQFF TGTGCCAGCAGCCAAGCCCGGTATGAGCAGTTCTTC NA TRBV3-1 few TRBJ2-1
CASSQASDLAKNIQYF TGTGCCAGCAGCCAAGCGAGCGATCTAGCCAAAAACATTCAGTACTTC NA TRBV4-2 NA TRBJ2-4
CATSELVRGTDTQYF TGTGCCACCAGTGAACTAGTTCGGGGCACAGATACGCAGTATTTT NA TRBV15 NA TRBJ2-3
CASSYSFKGDTQYF TGTGCCAGCAGTTACTCGTTTAAGGGGGATACGCAGTATTTT NA TRBV6-5 NA TRBJ2-3
CSAASSRNTEAFF TGCAGCGCCGCAAGCTCCCGGAACACTGAAGCTTTCTTT NA TRBV29-1 few TRBJ1-1
CASSLDSRGLNGYTF TGCGCCAGCAGCTTGGATAGCAGGGGGTTGAATGGCTACACCTTC TRBD1 TRBV5-1 few TRBJ1-2
CASSLEVPVEKLFF TGCGCCAGCAGCTTGGAGGTCCCGGTTGAAAAACTGTTTTTT NA TRBV5-1 few TRBJ1-4
CASSLRTGPPYYEQYF TGTGCCAGCAGTCTAAGGACAGGACCCCCCTACTACGAGCAGTACTTC TRBD1 TRBV27 few TRBJ2-7
CASSLGELSWANEKLFF TGTGCCAGCAGCTTAGGGGAGCTTTCCTGGGCTAATGAAAAACTGTTTTTT NA TRBV7-2 NA TRBJ1-4
CASSPPGQGAKNIQYF TGTGCCAGCAGCCCGCCGGGACAGGGGGCCAAAAACATTCAGTACTTC TRBD1 TRBV5-5 NA TRBJ2-4
CASSARTSGGPGETQYF TGTGCCAGCAGCGCCCGGACTAGCGGGGGCCCCGGAGAGACCCAGTACTTC TRBD2 TRBV9 few TRBJ2-5
CASSQRSAESSGGYTF TGTGCCAGCAGCCAGAGGTCGGCAGAGAGTAGTGGGGGCTACACCTTC NA TRBV7-2 few TRBJ1-2
CASSDPGQGFVTEAFF TGTGCCAGCAGTGATCCGGGACAGGGATTTGTCACTGAAGCTTTCTTT TRBD1 TRBV27 few TRBJ1-1
CASMKTQGMNEQFF TGTGCCAGCATGAAAACGCAGGGGATGAATGAGCAGTTCTTC NA TRBV6-1 few TRBJ2-1
CASSLSPGGVQPQHF TGTGCCAGCAGTCTCTCCCCGGGGGGGGTTCAGCCCCAGCATTTT NA TRBV6-1 NA TRBJ1-5